One and the same sample provided the 15 T cell receptor beta chains below, sequenced in a study of T cell changes during pregnancy in multiple sclerosis. TCRdb keeps only in-frame clones here, not all; method: immunoSEQ multiplex PCR. The sample has approximately 40,000 clones; more than 85% are singletons. Here the sequenced sample was CD8+ T cells from peripheral blood mononuclear cells, taken in the third trimester of pregnancy. The source is a female donor with multiple sclerosis, enrolled in a pregnancy study.

This clone was detected once. The chain links TRBV5-4 to TRBJ2-2; D is undetermined. V was shortened by 4 bases and J by 1 base, with 11 bases between the two germline ends. The germline CDR1 and CDR2 sequences are SGHNT and YYREEE (reference sequence). The CDR3 totals 15 residues. The CDR3 bases are TGTGCCAGCAGCCCCTCAGACAAGAACACCGGGGAGCTGTTTTTT. It yields the protein CASSPSDKNTGELFF.

This chain joins TRBV5-6 and TRBJ1-1; TRBD1 matches at 10 bases. The CDR3 has 16 residues. With V trimmed by 0 bases and J by 0 bases, 2 bases remained unmatched. Germline loops: CDR1 SGHDT, CDR2 YYEEEE. Here the CDR3 reads CASSLGTGGMNTEAFF. For the CDR3, the DNA is TGTGCCAGCAGCTTGGGGACAGGGGGAATGAACACTGAAGCTTTCTTT.

The CDR3 bases are TGTGCCAGCAGTCGGGGGGCAGGGAATTCACCCCTCCACTTT. This codes for CASSRGAGNSPLHF. This chain joins TRBV6-5 and TRBJ1-6, with D perhaps TRBD1 (6 bases). The CDR3 has 14 amino acids. Germline V gene lookup returns CDR1 MNHEY and CDR2 SVGAGI. Trimming pared 5 bases from V and 7 bases from J, leaving 12 bases between.

This clone has just one count. This sequence joins TRBV6-4 and TRBJ2-3; 7 positions match TRBD1. The junction had 11 bases not matched to a gene; V was cut back by 6 bases and J by 5 bases. CDR3 length: 15 amino acids. CDR1 is MRHNA, CDR2 SNTAGT, per germline. The CDR3 here is CASRSPKGARDTQYF. The CDR3 region has the DNA TGTGCCAGCAGATCCCCGAAGGGGGCGCGAGATACGCAGTATTTT.

This chain connects TRBV7-6 to TRBJ2-3; 7 bases fit TRBD2. This CDR3 has 15 residues. V shed 3 bases, J shed 1 base, and the junction held 4 bases outside the gene matches. The V gene's germline CDR1 is SGHVS and CDR2 FNYEAQ. CDR3 sequence: CASSFKRGRTDTQYF. In nucleotides, the CDR3 is TGTGCCAGCAGCTTTAAGCGGGGACGCACAGATACGCAGTATTTT.

This chain uses TRBV19 with TRBJ1-2; possible D gene TRBD1, 5 bases. V dropped 7 bases and J dropped 3 bases, with 9 bases sitting between them. The CDR3 runs 12 residues. Germline CDR1 LNHDA, CDR2 SQIVND (reference sequence). The CDR3 protein is CASIVGDYGYTF. In DNA, the CDR3 is TGTGCCAGTATTGTAGGGGACTATGGCTACACCTTC.

The V gene is TRBV5-6, the J gene TRBJ1-3, with 10 bases identical to TRBD1. The CDR3 contains 17 residues. V trimming: 3 bases; J trimming: 4 bases; junction bases outside the gene matches: 10. Germline assignment: CDR1 SGHDT and CDR2 YYEEEE. CDR3 bases: TGTGCCAGCAGCTCGCCGGGACAGGGGTTAAGAGGAAACACCATATATTTT. Translating gives CASSSPGQGLRGNTIYF.

The chain employs TRBV7-6 and TRBJ2-1; 10 bases agree with TRBD2. The CDR3 loop spans 15 amino acids. The J segment lost 6 bases and the V segment lost 4 bases, leaving 6 bases of the junction unmatched. Per germline, CDR1 SGHVS and CDR2 FNYEAQ. CDR3 coding DNA: TGTGCCAGCAGCTCGAAGCGGGGGGGCAGCAATGAGCAGTTCTTC. It yields the protein CASSSKRGGSNEQFF.

The chain couples TRBV13 to TRBJ2-7, with TRBD2 identical over 7 bases. CDR1 PRHDT and CDR2 FYEKMQ come from the germline V gene (reference sequence). The CDR3 length is 16 residues. Trimming at V came to 5 bases and at J to 7 bases, leaving 17 bases not matched to a gene. The CDR3 spells CASSPSGTTYFGEQYF. Here the CDR3 DNA reads TGTGCCAGCAGCCCAAGTGGGACTACTTACTTCGGGGAGCAGTACTTC.

The genes are TRBV4-1 and TRBJ2-1; D is possibly TRBD2 (5 bases). Germline V lookup: CDR1 MGHRA, CDR2 YSYEKL. This CDR3 has 16 amino acids. Trimming took off 1 base at V and 4 bases at J, with 14 bases between the two ends. The CDR3 is CASSQVVALGYNEQFF. CDR3 bases: TGCGCCAGCAGCCAAGTGGTCGCACTAGGATACAATGAGCAGTTCTTC.

The gene calls are TRBV7-6 and TRBJ2-7, with 8 nucleotides matching TRBD2. The germline gives CDR1 SGHVS, CDR2 FNYEAQ. The CDR3 contains 12 residues. The V gene end was trimmed by 5 bases and the J gene end by 6 bases; junction bases not matched to a gene: 3. CDR3 nucleotides: TGTGCCAGCAGCGGACTAGCCTTCGAGCAGTACTTC. Translating it yields CASSGLAFEQYF. Together with reference TRBV7-6 and TRBJ2-7, the CDR3 gives the full variable domain: GAGVSQSPRYKVTKRGQDVALRCDPISGHVSLYWYRQALGQGPEFLTYFNYEAQQDKSGLPNDRFSAERPEGSISTLTIQRTEQRDSAMYRCASSGLAFEQYFGPGTRLTVT.

V gene TRBV27 combines with J gene TRBJ1-1, with a possible D match to TRBD1 (6 bases). V was trimmed by 6 bases and J by 0 bases, leaving 26 bases between them. There are 19 residues in the CDR3. The germline V gene encodes CDR1 MNHEY and CDR2 SMNVEV (reference sequence). This CDR3 is CASSQDTDSPGRVNTEAFF. The CDR3 nucleotides read TGTGCCAGCAGCCAAGACACGGACAGCCCAGGGCGTGTGAACACTGAAGCTTTCTTT.

This rearrangement joins TRBV7-2 to TRBJ2-1; 10 nucleotides agree with TRBD2. The CDR3 totals 18 residues. CDR1 and CDR2 (germline): SGHTA, FQGNSA. The V segment lost 2 bases and the J segment 10 bases; nucleotides outside the gene matches: 17. This CDR3 reads CASSLQLPGLAETGEQFF. In nucleotides, the CDR3 is TGTGCCAGCAGCTTACAACTCCCCGGACTAGCGGAAACGGGGGAGCAGTTCTTC.

The rearrangement links TRBV4-1 to TRBJ2-3, with D perhaps matching TRBD1 (6 bases). Germline CDR1 MGHRA, CDR2 YSYEKL. Trimming removed 5 bases at V and 2 bases at J, with 14 bases between. CDR3 length: 15 amino acids. CDR3 DNA sequence: TGCGCCAGCAGCGGAATTACAGGGAACACAGATACGCAGTATTTT. This translates into CASSGITGNTDTQYF.

This clone was observed a few times. J is TRBJ2-7 and V is TRBV11-2; D gene ambiguous. The V gene's germline CDR1 is SGHAT and CDR2 FQNNGV. The CDR3 length is 14 residues. Trimming left V 1 base short and J 3 bases short, with 10 bases between. CDR3 region: CASSLGLLLYEQYF. The CDR3 DNA follows: TGTGCCAGCAGCTTAGGACTCCTTCTCTACGAGCAGTACTTC.